Following are 15 T cell receptor beta chains from one sample sequenced in a study of OX40 agonist ivuxolimab in advanced cancers. The method behind the library was the immunoSEQ multiplex PCR assay. This immuneACCESS table, as held by TCRdb, lists in-frame sequences with V and J called but not all clones. Of the missing ones, under half trace to an unresolved V gene in checked studies; the others have no known cause. For this sample the table gives about 45,000 clones, of which roughly 93% were detected only once. Under 20% of the sample is taken by the ten largest. Sequencing was performed on CD4+ or CD8+ T cells sorted from blood, taken in a trial of the OX40 agonist ivuxolimab. These receptors originate from an adult with an advanced solid tumor such as melanoma, head and neck, liver or kidney cancer.

This clone was recorded only once. CDR3 DNA sequence: TGTGCCAGCAGCCTGGAGGGGGGGACCGGCGAGCAGTTCTTC. It translates to CASSLEGGTGEQFF. The rearrangement uses TRBV9 and TRBJ2-1, with D perhaps TRBD2 (7 bases). Germline V gene sequence: CDR1 SGDLS, CDR2 YYNGEE. The V and J ends lost 4 bases and 10 bases respectively, with 18 bases between them. The CDR3 is made up of 14 amino acids.

J is TRBJ2-5 and V is TRBV5-1; D is perhaps TRBD2 (6 bases). This CDR3 is built from 19 residues. V lost 3 bases to trimming and J lost 5 bases, with 29 bases between them. Germline V lookup: CDR1 SGHRS, CDR2 YFSETQ. Here the CDR3 reads CASSSGPSMPGVNGETQYF. DNA for the CDR3: TGCGCCAGCAGCTCCGGCCCCTCGATGCCGGGGGTCAATGGGGAGACCCAGTACTTC.

This rearrangement joins TRBV6-1 to TRBJ1-1; D perhaps matches TRBD1 (6 bases). The V end lost 4 bases, the J end lost 3 bases, and 12 bases lay between the germline ends. There are 14 residues in the CDR3. Per germline, CDR1 MNHNS and CDR2 SASEGT. Written as DNA, the CDR3 is TGTGCCAGCAGTGTAAGGGGGGAGTACACTGAAGCTTTCTTT. This gives the protein CASSVRGEYTEAFF.

This clone has just one count. The rearrangement links TRBV19 to TRBJ1-5; 12 nucleotides align to TRBD1. CDR1 and CDR2 from the germline V gene are LNHDA and SQIVND (reference sequence). After removal of 5 bases from V and 5 bases from J, the junction contained 4 bases not matched to a gene. This CDR3 region has 15 residues. The CDR3 loop is CASSVGQGAYQPQHF. In nucleotides, the CDR3 is TGTGCCAGTAGTGTGGGACAGGGGGCGTATCAGCCCCAGCATTTT.

V usage is TRBV27 and J usage is TRBJ2-5; no reliable D call. The CDR3 contains 15 residues. Germline values: CDR1 MNHEY, CDR2 SMNVEV (reference sequence). V was trimmed by 4 bases and J by 5 bases, leaving 17 bases between them. The CDR3 protein is CASSYQASEGETQYF. The CDR3 DNA reads TGTGCCAGCAGTTATCAGGCTAGTGAAGGGGAGACCCAGTACTTC.

V usage is TRBV28 and J usage is TRBJ2-7, with TRBD2 matching 12 bases. Germline CDR1 is MDHEN and CDR2 is SYDVKM. The CDR3 consists of 18 residues. The V gene end was trimmed by 2 bases and the J gene end by 0 bases; junction bases not matched to a gene: 8. The DNA of the CDR3 is TGTGCCAGCAGTTTACCCGGGACTAGCGGGTTGACCTCCTACGAGCAGTACTTC. Residues: CASSLPGTSGLTSYEQYF.

This chain uses TRBV5-1 with TRBJ2-7, with TRBD2 matching over 8 bases. This CDR3 is built from 17 residues. After removal of 0 bases from V and 0 bases from J, the junction contained 8 bases not matched to a gene. The germline gives CDR1 SGHRS, CDR2 YFSETQ. CDR3 loop: CASSLVPTSGSSYEQYF. CDR3 DNA sequence: TGCGCCAGCAGCTTGGTCCCCACTAGCGGCAGCTCCTACGAGCAGTACTTC.

The chain uses TRBV5-1 and TRBJ1-2, with D possibly matching TRBD1 (5 bases). This CDR3 contains 17 residues. Trimming took off 1 base at V and 3 bases at J, with 19 bases between the two ends. Germline V gene lookup returns CDR1 SGHRS and CDR2 YFSETQ. The CDR3 region has the DNA TGCGCCAGCAGCTTGTGGGCCGGGGGACGGGACGACTATGGCTACACCTTC. Translation: CASSLWAGGRDDYGYTF. Using reference TRBV5-1 and TRBJ1-2 for the parts outside the CDR3, the full variable domain is KAGVTQTPRYLIKTRGQQVTLSCSPISGHRSVSWYQQTPGQGLQFLFEYFSETQRNKGNFPGRFSGRQFSNSRSEMNVSTLELGDSALYLCASSLWAGGRDDYGYTFGSGTRLTVV.

This rearrangement joins TRBV6-5 to TRBJ1-1, with TRBD1 matching 10 bases. CDR3 size: 11 residues. V shed 6 bases, J shed 8 bases, and the junction held 0 bases outside the gene matches. Germline-derived CDR1 and CDR2 are MNHEY and SVGAGI. This CDR3 reads CASRGQGEAFF. The DNA for the CDR3 is TGTGCCAGCAGGGGACAGGGGGAAGCTTTCTTT.

The chain uses TRBV2 and TRBJ2-5, with TRBD1 matching over 8 bases. This CDR3 is built from 19 residues. Germline V gives CDR1 SNHLY, CDR2 FYNNEI. V was clipped by 8 bases and J by 5 bases; unmatched bases: 25. CDR3 coding DNA: TGTGCCAGCCGACGACATGGAAGACCGATACAGGGGGTGGGGGAGACCCAGTACTTC. This codes for CASRRHGRPIQGVGETQYF.

Only one count was recorded for this clone. V is TRBV7-9 and J is TRBJ2-7; D might be TRBD2 (5 bases). The CDR3 length is 12 residues. Germline lookup yields CDR1 SEHNR and CDR2 FQNEAQ (reference sequence). The ends were cut back, 8 bases at V and 0 bases at J, with 8 bases in the middle. The CDR3 DNA sequence: TGTGCCAGCTCGGGGAGCTCCTACGAGCAGTACTTC. Translating it yields CASSGSSYEQYF.

The rearrangement uses TRBV10-1 and TRBJ2-7, with D unresolved. Between the trimmed V and J ends, which lost 0 bases and 7 bases, there was a span of 4 bases. This CDR3 has 11 residues. The germline V gene has CDR1 WNHNN and CDR2 SYGVQD (reference sequence). CDR3 region: CASSESGEQYF. CDR3 nucleotide sequence: TGCGCCAGCAGTGAGTCGGGGGAGCAGTACTTC.

This sequence joins TRBV9 and TRBJ2-3; TRBD2 is a possible D gene (5 bases). Germline CDR1 SGDLS, CDR2 YYNGEE. The CDR3 has 14 residues. V lost 3 bases and J 1 base, leaving 9 bases between the germline ends. The CDR3 nucleotides are TGTGCCAGCAGCGCGGACTCCCGCACAGATACGCAGTATTTT. It codes for CASSADSRTDTQYF. The full variable domain, with the rest looked up from reference TRBV9 and TRBJ2-3, is DSGVTQTPKHLITATGQRVTLRCSPRSGDLSVYWYQQSLDQGLQFLIQYYNGEERAKGNILERFSAQQFPDLHSELNLSSLELGDSALYFCASSADSRTDTQYFGPGTRLTVL.

This clone was found once. The chain couples TRBV7-7 to TRBJ2-5; D unresolved. The CDR3 covers 13 residues. Between the trimmed V and J ends, which lost 3 bases and 4 bases, there was a span of 9 bases. The germline CDR1 and CDR2 sequences are SSHAT and FNYEAQ (reference sequence). The CDR3 DNA reads TGTGCCAGCAGCTTTTCCAGCCTAGAGACCCAGTACTTC. Translated: CASSFSSLETQYF.

There are a few counts of this clone. The chain has TRBV6-1 and TRBJ2-1; TRBD1 matches at 10 bases. The junction had 4 bases not matched to a gene; V was cut back by 1 base and J by 7 bases. The CDR3 runs to 15 residues. CDR1 is MNHNS, CDR2 SASEGT, per germline. CDR3 sequence (DNA): TGTGCCAGCAGTGAAGGGACAGGGGGAATGAATGAGCAGTTCTTC. Its translation: CASSEGTGGMNEQFF.